This passage covers 18 T cell receptor beta chains from one sample sequenced in a study of T cells after yellow fever vaccination. TCRdb re-called the 5' RACE reads with MiXCR, one entry per CDR3 protein. The top ten hold about 3.5% of the sample, which has 300,000 or so distinct CDR3 sequences, approximately 8% seen once. The specimen comprised CD4+ T cells sorted from PBMCs, sampled 5 days after the yellow fever booster vaccination. The receptors come from a man between 18 and 35 years old who received the YFV17D yellow fever vaccine.

In its sample, this clonotype was seen a few times. The CDR3 DNA reads as TGTGCCACCAGTGATACCCGGACAGGTTTAGAGACCCAGTACTTC. It codes for CATSDTRTGLETQYF. The chain links TRBV24-1 to TRBJ2-5; 7 bases are shared with TRBD1. Germline assignment: CDR1 KGHDR and CDR2 SFDVKD. Unmatched junction bases numbered 7, after V lost 3 bases and J lost 4 bases. The CDR3 covers 15 residues.

J is TRBJ2-1 and V is TRBV7-3; 8 bases map to TRBD2. Unmatched junction bases numbered 4, after V lost 1 base and J lost 5 bases. The CDR3 is 15 amino acids. Looked up from germline, CDR1 is SGHTA and CDR2 is FQGTGA. The CDR3 here is CASSLRSGGNNEQFF. As DNA, the CDR3 is TGTGCCAGCAGCTTAAGGAGCGGGGGTAACAATGAGCAGTTCTTC.

The chain couples TRBV28 to TRBJ2-3; the match to TRBD2 covers 10 bases. This CDR3 region has 16 residues. From germline, CDR1 is MDHEN and CDR2 SYDVKM. J lost 4 bases, V lost 2 bases, and 6 bases had no gene match. For the CDR3, the DNA is TGTGCCAGCAGTTTAGTCGCTAGCGGGGGTGCAGATACGCAGTATTTT. It translates to CASSLVASGGADTQYF.

The sample holds a few counts of this clonotype. The chain employs TRBV7-2 and TRBJ2-3; D might be TRBD1 or TRBD2, each matching 6 bases. V lost 5 bases to trimming and J lost 0 bases, with 15 bases between them. The CDR3 extends over 16 amino acids. The germline gives CDR1 SGHTA, CDR2 FQGNSA. In DNA, the CDR3 is TGTGCCAGCAGCACCATCGGGGGCTCTAGCACAGATACGCAGTATTTT. Protein sequence: CASSTIGGSSTDTQYF. Using reference TRBV7-2 and TRBJ2-3 for the parts outside the CDR3, the full variable domain is GAGVSQSPSNKVTEKGKDVELRCDPISGHTALYWYRQSLGQGLEFLIYFQGNSAPDKSGLPSDRFSAERTGGSVSTLTIQRTQQEDSAVYLCASSTIGGSSTDTQYFGPGTRLTVL.

CDR3 residues: CASSRRGLAGGDETQYF. The CDR3 DNA follows: TGCGCCAGCAGCCGGAGGGGGCTAGCGGGGGGTGATGAGACCCAGTACTTC. V gene TRBV5-1 combines with J gene TRBJ2-5; 11 bases line up with TRBD2. Germline V lookup: CDR1 SGHRS, CDR2 YFSETQ. This CDR3 is 17 amino acids long. The trim removed 4 bases at V and 5 bases at J, leaving 13 bases unmatched.

This clonotype has at least ten counts. The chain joins TRBV7-2 to TRBJ1-1; D is undetermined. The germline V and J ends were trimmed by 4 bases and 2 bases, with 8 bases remaining between them. Germline V gene sequence: CDR1 SGHTA, CDR2 FQGNSA. CDR3 length: 13 amino acids. The CDR3 here is CASSSDPNTEAFF. CDR3 bases: TGTGCCAGCAGCTCCGACCCTAACACTGAAGCTTTCTTT.

The V and J genes are TRBV24-1 and TRBJ2-3; D is undetermined. This CDR3 spans 14 amino acids. In germline, CDR1 is KGHDR, CDR2 SFDVKD. Trimming removed 7 bases from V and 1 base from J, with 11 bases in between. DNA of the CDR3: TGTGCCACCAGAGGCGCGCAGGGCACAGATACGCAGTATTTT. Amino acid sequence: CATRGAQGTDTQYF.

The CDR3 reads CASSYRRGEQFF. The CDR3 DNA reads TGTGCCAGCAGTTATCGACGGGGTGAGCAGTTCTTC. This rearrangement joins TRBV6-6 to TRBJ2-1, with a weak D call TRBD2 (5 bases). V lost 3 bases to trimming and J lost 9 bases, with 9 bases between them. Germline loops: CDR1 MNHNY, CDR2 SVGAGI (reference sequence). The CDR3 totals 12 residues.

This chain joins TRBV4-3 and TRBJ1-3; D uncertain. The CDR3 consists of 15 residues. Germline CDR1 reads LGHNA; CDR2 reads YSLEER. The V end was cut by 0 bases, the J end by 7 bases, with 13 bases between. DNA of the CDR3: TGCGCCAGCAGCCAAGATAGCCTCCTGGGGAACACCATATATTTT. The encoded protein is CASSQDSLLGNTIYF.

The genes are TRBV11-2 and TRBJ1-1, with a possible D match to TRBD1 (5 bases). Germline assignment: CDR1 SGHAT and CDR2 FQNNGV. The CDR3 is 14 amino acids. Trimming left V 5 bases short and J 11 bases short, with 21 bases between. The CDR3 coding sequence is TGTGCCAGCAGCCTCCTCGGGGACCTCCAGCGGGCTTTCTTT. It encodes CASSLLGDLQRAFF.

Many counts were recorded for this clonotype. V usage is TRBV5-1 and J usage is TRBJ2-1; 8 positions agree with TRBD2. Trimming at V came to 0 bases and at J to 10 bases, leaving 9 bases not matched to a gene. This CDR3 region has 15 residues. Germline CDR1 is SGHRS and CDR2 is YFSETQ. CDR3 nucleotide sequence: TGCGCCAGCAGCTTGGCTACGGGACTAGGAGTCGAGCAGTTCTTC. This codes for CASSLATGLGVEQFF. The full variable domain, its missing parts supplied by reference TRBV5-1 and TRBJ2-1, is KAGVTQTPRYLIKTRGQQVTLSCSPISGHRSVSWYQQTPGQGLQFLFEYFSETQRNKGNFPGRFSGRQFSNSRSEMNVSTLELGDSALYLCASSLATGLGVEQFFGPGTRLTVL.

This clonotype was detected many times. The CDR3 region has the DNA TGCGCCAGCAGCCACCCCGCGAGGCACCAAGAGACCCAGTACTTC. Protein product: CASSHPARHQETQYF. The chain joins TRBV4-1 to TRBJ2-5; D not certain. The germline V gene has CDR1 MGHRA and CDR2 YSYEKL. CDR3 length: 15 amino acids. Trimming took off 3 bases at V and 0 bases at J, with 11 bases between the two ends.

The genes are TRBV9 and TRBJ1-6; D is unclear. Per the germline V gene, CDR1 is SGDLS and CDR2 is YYNGEE. Trimming cost V 4 bases and J 5 bases, with 10 bases left between them. The CDR3 sequence is 14 residues long. CDR3 sequence: CASSPNRNNSPLHF. CDR3 DNA: TGTGCCAGCAGCCCTAACAGAAATAATTCACCCCTCCACTTT.

The chain carries TRBV6-2 or TRBV6-3 and TRBJ2-7, with D possibly being TRBD1 or TRBD2 (5 bases each). Germline V gives CDR1 MNHEY, CDR2 SVGEGT. Trimming shortened V by 5 bases and J by 5 bases, and 13 bases separated the two germline ends. The CDR3 covers 13 residues. Written as DNA, the CDR3 is TGTGCCAGCAGTATGGGACGCCTCAACGAGCAGTACTTC. Its translation: CASSMGRLNEQYF.

This clonotype turned up a few times. This chain joins TRBV7-9 and TRBJ2-5, with TRBD2 matching over 7 bases. The ends lost 5 bases at V and 6 bases at J; junction bases unmatched: 9. Germline CDR1 is SEHNR and CDR2 is FQNEAQ (reference sequence). This CDR3 spans 14 amino acids. The CDR3 DNA sequence: TGTGCCAGCAGCCCGAGCGGGACTTGGCAGACCCAGTACTTC. Its translation: CASSPSGTWQTQYF.

This clonotype was detected ten times or more. This chain connects TRBV12-3 or TRBV12-4 to TRBJ1-1, with D tentatively TRBD1 (6 bases). This CDR3 has 13 residues. The V end lost 3 bases, the J end lost 6 bases, and 11 bases lay between the germline ends. CDR3 in amino acids: CASSLRGSAEAFF. The CDR3 DNA reads as TGTGCCAGCAGTTTGAGGGGGAGCGCTGAAGCTTTCTTT.

The chain uses TRBV5-1 and TRBJ1-4; the D is unclear. The CDR3 length is 15 residues. Trimming cost V 2 bases and J 8 bases, with 16 bases left between them. Germline assignment: CDR1 SGHRS and CDR2 YFSETQ. The CDR3 loop reads CASSLGGPGYEKLFF. CDR3 coding DNA: TGCGCCAGCAGCTTAGGTGGACCGGGGTACGAAAAACTGTTTTTT.

The rearrangement links TRBV7-2 to TRBJ1-6; D remains unclear. Germline loops: CDR1 SGHTA, CDR2 FQGNSA. V lost 5 bases to trimming and J lost 7 bases, with 18 bases between them. The CDR3 is 16 residues long. The CDR3 loop reads CASSPQGHYRNSPLHF. The CDR3 DNA reads as TGTGCCAGCAGCCCGCAAGGGCACTATAGGAATTCACCCCTCCACTTT. Full variable domain (outside the CDR3, taken from reference TRBV7-2 and TRBJ1-6): GAGVSQSPSNKVTEKGKDVELRCDPISGHTALYWYRQSLGQGLEFLIYFQGNSAPDKSGLPSDRFSAERTGGSVSTLTIQRTQQEDSAVYLCASSPQGHYRNSPLHFGNGTRLTVT.